The rows below give T cell receptor beta chains drawn from one sample of a study of T-cell reconstitution after alpha-beta-depleted transplantation in children. One entry per CDR3 protein results from TCRdb running MiXCR on the PCR reads. The sample lists around 130,000 distinct CDR3 sequences; about 9.5% were seen once. This specimen was PBMCs, mostly from graft donor cells, taken 180 days after TCRalphabeta/CD19-depleted stem cell transplant. These receptors were obtained from a girl under two years old who had a stem cell transplant for combined immunodeficiency, so the T cells may come from the graft donor. Both conserved end residues are trimmed from each CDR3. Expanded clones get a size class; other rows say once, few or many, or leave the size out.

j_gene: TRBJ2-7
abundance: .
v_gene: TRBV7-9
CDR3aa: ASSLGRKPYEQY

j_gene: TRBJ1-6
abundance: many
v_gene: TRBV27
CDR3aa: ASSLLAGDSPLH

j_gene: TRBJ1-1
abundance: .
v_gene: TRBV5-1
CDR3aa: ASSLSKNTEAF

j_gene: TRBJ2-7
abundance: few
v_gene: TRBV7-6
CDR3aa: ASSSRALYYEQY

j_gene: TRBJ1-1
abundance: .
v_gene: TRBV12-3/TRBV12-4
CDR3aa: ASSLGDYLGVNTEAF

j_gene: TRBJ2-1
abundance: .
v_gene: TRBV28
CDR3aa: ASSLLTGGKF

j_gene: TRBJ2-7
abundance: .
v_gene: TRBV12-3/TRBV12-4
CDR3aa: ASSLDAGGNYEQY

j_gene: TRBJ2-7
abundance: few
v_gene: TRBV5-1
CDR3aa: ASSLGRTALYEQY

j_gene: TRBJ2-7
abundance: few
v_gene: TRBV27
CDR3aa: ASRLRRGTVSYEQY

j_gene: TRBJ2-7
abundance: .
v_gene: TRBV6-5
CDR3aa: ASSYLGLAEGQY

j_gene: TRBJ2-3
abundance: few
v_gene: TRBV5-1
CDR3aa: ASSLVRQASTDTQY

j_gene: TRBJ2-2
abundance: .
v_gene: TRBV11-2
CDR3aa: ASSLLGRVTGELF

j_gene: TRBJ2-7
abundance: few
v_gene: TRBV7-2
CDR3aa: ASSLGGTTPSYEQY

j_gene: TRBJ1-1
abundance: few
v_gene: TRBV7-8
CDR3aa: ASSRQGRTEAF

j_gene: TRBJ1-1
abundance: .
v_gene: TRBV19
CDR3aa: ASSMRREAF

j_gene: TRBJ2-2
abundance: few
v_gene: TRBV5-5
CDR3aa: ASSLERPRELF

j_gene: TRBJ2-7
abundance: few
v_gene: TRBV15
CDR3aa: ATSRDEGGDEQY

j_gene: TRBJ2-7
abundance: many
v_gene: TRBV20-1
CDR3aa: SAREQGGLEQY

j_gene: TRBJ2-7
abundance: .
v_gene: TRBV5-1
CDR3aa: ASSLGPGLAGVTYEQY

j_gene: TRBJ2-3
abundance: many
v_gene: TRBV28
CDR3aa: ASSLPGQSTDTQY

j_gene: TRBJ2-7
abundance: .
v_gene: TRBV19
CDR3aa: ASSTRTGGTYEQY

j_gene: TRBJ1-2
abundance: .
v_gene: TRBV11-2
CDR3aa: ASTNQRTGGYGYT

j_gene: TRBJ2-2
abundance: .
v_gene: TRBV20-1
CDR3aa: SARDQGDRGNTGELF

j_gene: TRBJ2-7
abundance: few
v_gene: TRBV14
CDR3aa: ASSPSTGKQY

j_gene: TRBJ2-3
abundance: .
v_gene: TRBV9
CDR3aa: ASSRGPEGPTDTQY

j_gene: TRBJ2-1
abundance: few
v_gene: TRBV12-3/TRBV12-4
CDR3aa: ASRSSGRAINNEQF

j_gene: TRBJ1-2
abundance: few
v_gene: TRBV19
CDR3aa: ASSIRGTISYGYT

j_gene: TRBJ1-3
abundance: many
v_gene: TRBV5-1
CDR3aa: ASSLGQGSDTIY

j_gene: TRBJ1-5
abundance: few
v_gene: TRBV6-5
CDR3aa: ASSSPDRDSNQPQH

j_gene: TRBJ1-5
abundance: few
v_gene: TRBV28
CDR3aa: ASSWRLTGYNQPQH

j_gene: TRBJ1-5
abundance: .
v_gene: TRBV7-9
CDR3aa: ASSLYGNQPQH

j_gene: TRBJ2-6
abundance: few
v_gene: TRBV7-2
CDR3aa: ASSQGISGANVLT

j_gene: TRBJ2-7
abundance: few
v_gene: TRBV29-1
CDR3aa: SVSPGQGGEQY

j_gene: TRBJ2-7
abundance: few
v_gene: TRBV7-2
CDR3aa: ASSLGQGSPYEQY

j_gene: TRBJ2-5
abundance: .
v_gene: TRBV12-3/TRBV12-4
CDR3aa: ASSSRTYPETQY

j_gene: TRBJ2-7
abundance: many
v_gene: TRBV7-2
CDR3aa: ASSSRQGGEQY

j_gene: TRBJ2-1
abundance: many
v_gene: TRBV28
CDR3aa: ASSPAERNEQF

j_gene: TRBJ1-6
abundance: .
v_gene: TRBV4-3
CDR3aa: ASSQGRAVNSPLH

j_gene: TRBJ2-2
abundance: many
v_gene: TRBV10-3
CDR3aa: AISEYKGRTGELF

j_gene: TRBJ1-1
abundance: many
v_gene: TRBV20-1
CDR3aa: SALRKGTEAF

j_gene: TRBJ2-7
abundance: few
v_gene: TRBV7-2
CDR3aa: ASSPVGQIYEQY

j_gene: TRBJ2-5
abundance: .
v_gene: TRBV20-1
CDR3aa: SASWRAGETQY

j_gene: TRBJ2-7
abundance: few
v_gene: TRBV20-1
CDR3aa: SANTGGAYEQY

j_gene: TRBJ1-1
abundance: .
v_gene: TRBV20-1
CDR3aa: SAKSAGPHTEAF

j_gene: TRBJ2-5
abundance: .
v_gene: TRBV7-2
CDR3aa: ASSRNRGETQY